This record concerns one TCR beta chain sequence. Its antigen is undetermined. PCR used 60 Vbeta primers and 13 Jbeta primers. The data were produced by immunoSEQ multiplex PCR, yet TCRdb's version contains in-frame clones alone and is incomplete. The sample includes approximately 70,000 clones, 65% to 70% of them seen just once. This CDR3 spans 14 amino acids. Germline CDR1 reads SGHTA; CDR2 reads FQGNSA. Between the trimmed V and J ends, which lost 4 bases and 12 bases, there was a span of 18 bases. The source of the sample is a study of cytomegalovirus exposure and HLA in healthy donors. At the level of the study: From 170 million or so T cells, an earlier analysis saw 120 million or so unique TCR beta sequences.

Study-level results: The sole available immune exposure information was CMV serostatus. A missense DCLRE1C variant was associated with V- and J-gene trimming of TCR beta chains in a later analysis, and an independent cohort replicated the association. The study recorded 150 to 200 TCR beta chains that were cytomegalovirus-associated.

The rearrangement joins TRBV7-2 to TRBJ1-4, with D perhaps matching TRBD1 (6 bases). The sample taken for sequencing was PBMCs. This receptor was identified in a middle-aged man in good health and CMV-seropositive. In DNA, the CDR3 is TGTGCCAGCAGCTCAGGACTGTCAAAGGGGGAACTGTTTTTT. This sequence encodes CASSSGLSKGELFF.